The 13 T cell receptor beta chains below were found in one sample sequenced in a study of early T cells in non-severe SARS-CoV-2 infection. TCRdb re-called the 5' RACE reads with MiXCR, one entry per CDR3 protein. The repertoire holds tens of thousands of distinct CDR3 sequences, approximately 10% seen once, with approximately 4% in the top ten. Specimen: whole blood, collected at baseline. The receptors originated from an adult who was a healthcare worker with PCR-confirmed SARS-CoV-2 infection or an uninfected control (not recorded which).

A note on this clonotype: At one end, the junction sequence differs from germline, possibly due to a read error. The CDR3 region has the DNA TGTACCAGCAGCTTAGGCGGGGCGAACTCTAAACAATGGGAGCAGTACTTC. Translation gives CTSSLGGANSKQWEQYF. The rearrangement links TRBV7-9 to TRBJ2-7, with D possibly TRBD2 on 6 matching bases. CDR1 SEHNR and CDR2 FQNEAQ come from the germline V gene (reference sequence). The CDR3 consists of 17 residues.

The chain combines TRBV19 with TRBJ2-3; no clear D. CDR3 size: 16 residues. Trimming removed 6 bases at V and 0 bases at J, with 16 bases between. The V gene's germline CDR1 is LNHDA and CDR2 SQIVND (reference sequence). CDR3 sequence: CASSPEQRVSTDTQYF. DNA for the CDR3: TGTGCCAGTAGCCCAGAGCAGCGCGTCAGCACAGATACGCAGTATTTT.

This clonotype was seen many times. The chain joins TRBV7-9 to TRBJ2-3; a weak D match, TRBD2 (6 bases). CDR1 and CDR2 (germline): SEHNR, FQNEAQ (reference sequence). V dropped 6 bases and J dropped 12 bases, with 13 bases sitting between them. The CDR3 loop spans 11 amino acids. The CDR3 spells CASSPGGDQYF. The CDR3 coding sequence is TGTGCCAGCAGTCCAGGCGGGGACCAGTATTTT.

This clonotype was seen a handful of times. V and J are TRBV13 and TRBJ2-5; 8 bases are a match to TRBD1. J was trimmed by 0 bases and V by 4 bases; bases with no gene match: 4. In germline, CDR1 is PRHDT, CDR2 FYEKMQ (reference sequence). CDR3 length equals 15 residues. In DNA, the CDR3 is TGTGCCAGCAGCTCAACGGGACAGGACCAAGAGACCCAGTACTTC. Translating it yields CASSSTGQDQETQYF.

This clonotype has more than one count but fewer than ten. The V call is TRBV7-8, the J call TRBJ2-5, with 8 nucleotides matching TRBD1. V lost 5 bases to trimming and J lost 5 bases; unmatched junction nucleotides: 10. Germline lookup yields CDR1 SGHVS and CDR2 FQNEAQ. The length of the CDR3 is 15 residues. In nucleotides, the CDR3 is TGTGCCAGCAGCCAGGGGGCAGGGGCTTTGGAGACCCAGTACTTC. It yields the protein CASSQGAGALETQYF.

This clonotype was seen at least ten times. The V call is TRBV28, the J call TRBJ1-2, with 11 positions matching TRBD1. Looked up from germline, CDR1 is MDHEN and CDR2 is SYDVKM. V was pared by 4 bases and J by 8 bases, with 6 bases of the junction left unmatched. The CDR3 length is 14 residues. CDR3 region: CASSSGQGAMGYTF. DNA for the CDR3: TGTGCCAGCAGTTCCGGACAGGGGGCAATGGGCTACACCTTC.

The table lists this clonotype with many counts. CDR3 sequence: CATWTLSSNQPQHF. CDR3 sequence (DNA): TGTGCCACCTGGACGCTTAGTAGCAATCAGCCCCAGCATTTT. J is TRBJ1-5 and V is TRBV19; D remains ambiguous. Trimming left V 10 bases short and J 0 bases short, with 13 bases between. The CDR3 contains 14 residues. In germline, CDR1 is LNHDA, CDR2 SQIVND (reference sequence).

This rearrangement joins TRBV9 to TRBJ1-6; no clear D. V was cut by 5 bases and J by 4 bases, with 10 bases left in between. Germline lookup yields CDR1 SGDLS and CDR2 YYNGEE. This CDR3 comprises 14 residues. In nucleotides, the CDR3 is TGTGCCAGCAGGTCGGTAGGATATAATTCACCCCTCCACTTT. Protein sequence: CASRSVGYNSPLHF.

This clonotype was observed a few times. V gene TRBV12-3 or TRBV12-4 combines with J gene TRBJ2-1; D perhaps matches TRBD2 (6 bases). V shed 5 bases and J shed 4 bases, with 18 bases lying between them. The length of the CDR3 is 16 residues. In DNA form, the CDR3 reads TGTGCCAGCAGTCCGTATAGGGGCGGGGAATACAATGAGCAGTTCTTC. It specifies CASSPYRGGEYNEQFF.

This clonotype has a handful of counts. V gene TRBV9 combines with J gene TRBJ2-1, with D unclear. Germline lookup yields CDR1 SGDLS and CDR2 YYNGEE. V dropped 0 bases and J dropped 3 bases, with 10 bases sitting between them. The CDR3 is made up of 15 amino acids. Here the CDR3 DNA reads TGTGCCAGCAGCGTAGGGAGTAGGGTCTACAATGAGCAGTTCTTC. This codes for CASSVGSRVYNEQFF.

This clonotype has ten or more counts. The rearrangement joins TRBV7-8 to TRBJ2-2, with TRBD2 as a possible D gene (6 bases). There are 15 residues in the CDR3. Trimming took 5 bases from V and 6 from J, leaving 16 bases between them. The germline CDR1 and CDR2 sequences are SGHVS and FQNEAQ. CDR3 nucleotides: TGTGCCAGCAGCGCGGGACTGGGTTTCTCCGGGGAGCTGTTTTTT. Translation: CASSAGLGFSGELFF.

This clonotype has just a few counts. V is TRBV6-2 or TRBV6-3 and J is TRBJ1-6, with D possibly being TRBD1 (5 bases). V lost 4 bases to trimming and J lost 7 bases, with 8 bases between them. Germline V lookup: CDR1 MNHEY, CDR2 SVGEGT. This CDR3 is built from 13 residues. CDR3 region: CASSLTVNSPLHF. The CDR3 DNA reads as TGTGCCAGCAGTTTGACAGTAAATTCACCCCTCCACTTT.

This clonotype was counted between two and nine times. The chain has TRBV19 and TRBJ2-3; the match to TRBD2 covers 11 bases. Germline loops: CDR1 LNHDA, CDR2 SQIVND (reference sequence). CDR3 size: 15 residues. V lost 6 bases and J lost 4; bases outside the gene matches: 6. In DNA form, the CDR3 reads TGTGCCAGTAGGCCGACTAGCGGGGTGGCAGATACGCAGTATTTT. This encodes CASRPTSGVADTQYF.